The entry below describes one T cell receptor (beta chain). The sample belongs to a study of cytotoxic CD8 clonotypes in ibrutinib-treated CLL. Study as a whole: Responses: roughly 25 partial, 2 complete; after median around 68 months, around 15 stayed remitted, 12 progressed.

The CDR3 is 15 amino acids. Germline CDR1 is MNHEY and CDR2 is SVGAGI. Trimming took off 0 bases at V and 4 bases at J, with 10 bases between the two ends. Sequenced by immunoSEQ multiplex PCR; TCRdb stores in-frame clones only, minus some. The repertoire holds hundreds of thousands of clones, approximately 79% seen once, with over 10% in the top ten. The source was PBMCs, collected after 12 months of ibrutinib treatment. The sequence was collected from a human donor with chronic lymphocytic leukemia. The chain employs TRBV6-5 and TRBJ1-5, with D tentatively TRBD1 (6 bases). CDR3 residues: CASSYSDSRNQPQHF. Here the CDR3 DNA reads TGTGCCAGCAGTTACTCGGACAGCAGGAATCAGCCCCAGCATTTT.